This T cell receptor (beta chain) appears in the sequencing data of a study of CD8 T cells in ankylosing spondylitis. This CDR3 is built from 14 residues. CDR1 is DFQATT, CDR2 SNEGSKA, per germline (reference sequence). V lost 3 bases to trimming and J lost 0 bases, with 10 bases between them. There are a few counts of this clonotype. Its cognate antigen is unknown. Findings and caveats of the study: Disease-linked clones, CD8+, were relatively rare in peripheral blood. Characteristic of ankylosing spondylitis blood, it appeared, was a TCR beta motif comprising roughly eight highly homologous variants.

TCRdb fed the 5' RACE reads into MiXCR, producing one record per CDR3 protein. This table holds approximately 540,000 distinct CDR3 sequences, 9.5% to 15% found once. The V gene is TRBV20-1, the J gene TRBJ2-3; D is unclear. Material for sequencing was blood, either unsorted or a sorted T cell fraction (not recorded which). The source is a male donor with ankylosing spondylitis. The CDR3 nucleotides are TGCAGTGCTAGTGCAGCAGAAAGCACAGATACGCAGTATTTT. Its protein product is CSASAAESTDTQYF.